This TCR beta chain originates from a study of cytomegalovirus exposure and HLA in healthy donors. Overall study findings and caveats: Rarity held for most TCR sequences, but there were some public TCRs that occurred in many donors.

In germline, CDR1 is SGHDT, CDR2 YYEEEE. Between the trimmed V and J ends, which lost 2 bases and 9 bases, there was a span of 6 bases. CDR3 size: 12 residues. On this clone: Its target is not known.

This PCR relied on a set of 60 Vbeta primers and 13 Jbeta primers. The data were produced by immunoSEQ multiplex PCR, yet TCRdb's version contains in-frame clones alone and is incomplete. The table includes some 200,000 clones, 84% detected once. The sequence was obtained from a woman aged 45-65 years in good health and CMV-seropositive. The rearrangement joins TRBV5-6 to TRBJ1-6; D gene ambiguous. Sequencing input: PBMCs. CDR3 sequence reads: CASSFEASPLHF. DNA of the CDR3: TGTGCCAGCAGCTTTGAGGCTTCACCCCTCCACTTT.